This T cell receptor beta chain was retrieved from a study of post-analysis software for immune sequencing data. Study-level findings and limits: Those samples that were prepared in the same batch co-clustered strongly by F measure. Included in a set of a few TRBV segments more frequent in patients than controls were TRBV5-6, TRBV5-1 and TRBV20-1.

This clonotype was seen more than once but under ten times. Antigen specificity is unknown. This CDR3 contains 14 residues. The V gene lost 2 bases and the J gene lost 1 base, with 9 bases spanning the gap. Germline CDR1 and CDR2: SGHDT and YYEEEE. TCR beta cDNA libraries had unique molecular identifiers. In TCRdb, the PCR reads were re-called with MiXCR into one record per CDR3 protein. The table records a few hundred thousand distinct CDR3 sequences, approximately 33% of them present only once. The V gene is TRBV5-6, the J gene TRBJ2-5; the D is unclear. The sequencing input was blood. The source of this sequence is a girl aged 5 to 17 with multiple sclerosis. The CDR3 nucleotides read TGTGCCAGCAGCTTCATACAAGTCCAAGAGACCCAGTACTTC. This sequence encodes CASSFIQVQETQYF.